A selection of T cell receptor beta chains follows, all from one sample in a study of T-cell reconstitution after alpha-beta-depleted transplantation in children. TCRdb passed the PCR reads through MiXCR, listing each CDR3 protein once. The table records about 590,000 distinct CDR3 sequences, 10% to 15% of them present only once. This specimen was PBMCs, mostly from graft donor cells, taken 360 days after TCRalphabeta/CD19-depleted stem cell transplant. All receptors come from a male patient between 10 and 17 years old who had a stem cell transplant for acute myeloid leukemia, so the T cells may come from the graft donor. Each CDR3 is given with its conserved first and last residue. D genes are given only for firm matches. The size entry is marked missing in some rows and otherwise reads once, few, many or a size class.

clone_size cdr3_length j_call d_call v_call cdr3_nt cdr3_aa
. 16 TRBJ1-2 . TRBV28 TGTGCCATCCCCACAGGGAAGGCCGCTTGGGATCAAAGCTACACCTTC CAIPTGKAAWDQSYTF
few 13 TRBJ2-7 . TRBV9 TGTGCCAGCAGCGTATTTCCTTCCTACGAGCAGTACTTC CASSVFPSYEQYF
few 15 TRBJ2-5 TRBD2 TRBV9 TGTGCCAGCAGCGTCGCCGGACTAGTCCCGGAGACCCAGTACTTC CASSVAGLVPETQYF
few 12 TRBJ2-7 . TRBV30 TGTGCCTGGAGTGAGACAGTGGGCGAGCAGTACTTC CAWSETVGEQYF
. 18 TRBJ2-1 TRBD1 TRBV5-8 TGTGCCAGCAGCTTGTTCTTCCTGAGAGACAGGGACTACAATGAGCAGTTCTTC CASSLFFLRDRDYNEQFF
. 13 TRBJ2-1 . TRBV20-1 TGCAGTGTCTCGATCAAAGCCTACAATGAGCAGTTCTTC CSVSIKAYNEQFF
many 17 TRBJ2-2 . TRBV12-3/TRBV12-4 TGTGCCAGCAGTTTTCCCTGGGGGGGCGCGGGCACCGGGGAGCTGTTTTTT CASSFPWGGAGTGELFF
once 14 TRBJ2-7 . TRBV7-8 TGTGCCAGCAGCTTAGCGCCAGTAAGCCACGAGCAGTACTTC CASSLAPVSHEQYF
. 15 TRBJ2-1 TRBD1 TRBV7-2 TGTGCCAGCATTCTCTCGACAGGGGGGTACAATGAGCAGTTCTTC CASILSTGGYNEQFF
few 16 TRBJ2-1 . TRBV5-5 TGTGCCAGCAGCCACCGGGACATCGCATTCTACAATGAGCAGTTCTTC CASSHRDIAFYNEQFF
once 16 TRBJ1-1 . TRBV6-1 TGTGCCCGTATCGGGGGGACACCAGTCATGAACACTGAAGCTTTCTTT CARIGGTPVMNTEAFF
. 15 TRBJ2-2 TRBD2 TRBV10-2 TGCGCCAGCGGATTTAGCGGGAGGCGGGCCGGGGAGCTGTTTTTT CASGFSGRRAGELFF
few 18 TRBJ2-6 . TRBV7-6 TGTGCCAGCAGCTTTAGAGGGGCAGGGAGCTCTGGGGCCAACGTCCTGACTTTC CASSFRGAGSSGANVLTF
. 18 TRBJ2-5 . TRBV7-3 TGTGCCAGCAGCTCTTTGGGGCTAGCCGCTCCCTTTTCAGAGACCCAGTACTTC CASSSLGLAAPFSETQYF
. 15 TRBJ1-5 TRBD1 TRBV20-1 TGCAGTGCTACAGCCGGGACAGGGGCAAATCAGCCCCAGCATTTT CSATAGTGANQPQHF
few 14 TRBJ1-5 . TRBV28 TGTGCCAGCAGTGGGGAGGCAGCCAATCAGCCCCAGCATTTT CASSGEAANQPQHF
few 16 TRBJ2-3 . TRBV5-1 TGCGCCACCCAGCTGGGGGGAGGTTCAGGCACAGATACGCAGTATTTT CATQLGGGSGTDTQYF
. 19 TRBJ2-3 . TRBV5-6 TGTGCCAGCAGCTTGCCCTTCTTTATGGGGGACGGTCGGACAGATACGCAGTATTTT CASSLPFFMGDGRTDTQYF
many 17 TRBJ1-2 TRBD1 TRBV4-1 TGCGCCAGCAGCCAAGGCAGGGGGCTTTCTAACCGCTATGGCTACACCTTC CASSQGRGLSNRYGYTF
many 15 TRBJ2-1 . TRBV12-3/TRBV12-4 TGTGCCAGCAACGAGGACCGGAGCTCCTACAATGAGCAGTTCTTC CASNEDRSSYNEQFF
many 15 TRBJ2-3 . TRBV28 TGTGCCAGCAGTTTACTGCGGGCTAGCACAGATACGCAGTATTTT CASSLLRASTDTQYF
few 13 TRBJ2-7 . TRBV29-1 TGCAGCGTTGTTACACAGGGCTCCTACGAGCAGTACTTC CSVVTQGSYEQYF
few 14 TRBJ2-3 TRBD2 TRBV4-3 TGCGCCAGCAGCCCGGGGACTATCCCAGATACGCAGTATTTT CASSPGTIPDTQYF
few 13 TRBJ1-6 TRBD1 TRBV20-1 TGCAGTGCGGAGACAGGGCCGAATTCACCCCTCCACTTT CSAETGPNSPLHF
many 14 TRBJ2-7 TRBD2 TRBV9 TGTGCCAGCAGCGTAGACCGACTAGCAGGCGAGCAGTACTTC CASSVDRLAGEQYF
. 14 TRBJ2-5 . TRBV29-1 TGCAGCGTTGTTCCGGGGGCGGTTGGGGAGACCCAGTACTTC CSVVPGAVGETQYF
few 13 TRBJ2-5 . TRBV28 TGTGCCAGCAGCCCGGTTTGGAAAGAGACCCAGTACTTC CASSPVWKETQYF
many 15 TRBJ2-5 . TRBV24-1 TGTGCCACCAGTGACCCGGACAAGCTGGGGGAGACCCAGTACTTC CATSDPDKLGETQYF
few 14 TRBJ2-2 . TRBV27 TGTGCCAGCAGTTTAGGAGGACTCTCCGGGGAGCTGTTTTTT CASSLGGLSGELFF
many 13 TRBJ1-1 TRBD1 TRBV28 TGTGCCAGCAGTTTATCGAGGACCAGGGGGGCTTTCTTT CASSLSRTRGAFF
few 16 TRBJ2-3 . TRBV7-3 TGTGCCAGCAGCTTAGAATCGAGCAGAAAAACAGATACGCAGTATTTT CASSLESSRKTDTQYF
few 13 TRBJ2-3 TRBD2 TRBV20-1 TGCAGTGCCGCGACTAGCGGCCCAGATACGCAGTATTTT CSAATSGPDTQYF
. 16 TRBJ2-2 TRBD1 TRBV6-1 TGTGCCAGCAGTGGGGTGGACAGGGGGCCCGCCGGGGAGCTGTTTTTT CASSGVDRGPAGELFF
. 14 TRBJ2-7 TRBD2 TRBV10-3 TGTGCCATCAGTGAGGTAGCGGGAGGCTACGAGCAGTACTTC CAISEVAGGYEQYF
few 15 TRBJ2-7 . TRBV21-1 TGTGCCAGCAGCAGAAGAACTAGCGAACACTACGAGCAGTACTTC CASSRRTSEHYEQYF
few 13 TRBJ2-4 . TRBV9 TGTGCCAGCAGCGTAGTCCCTGGAAACATTCAGTACTTC CASSVVPGNIQYF
. 17 TRBJ1-5 TRBD1 TRBV12-3/TRBV12-4 TGTGCCAGCAGTTTATGGTCAGGGGGCTCCGGGAATCAGCCCCAGCATTTT CASSLWSGGSGNQPQHF
. 16 TRBJ2-1 TRBD2 TRBV2 TGTGCCAGCAGTGATGGTCTAGCGGGCCGTTACAATGAGCAGTTCTTC CASSDGLAGRYNEQFF
many 15 TRBJ2-1 TRBD2 TRBV11-2 TGTGCCAGCAGCCAGACTAGCGGGCCGTACAATGAGCAGTTCTTC CASSQTSGPYNEQFF
few 19 TRBJ2-6 TRBD2 TRBV12-3/TRBV12-4 TGTGCCAGCATCCAAAAGGGACTAGCGGAGCGCTCTGGGGCCAACGTCCTGACTTTC CASIQKGLAERSGANVLTF
. 17 TRBJ2-1 . TRBV3-1 TGTGCCAGCTGCAACCCGGGACTCGTGAAAGATGACAATGAGCAGTTCTTC CASCNPGLVKDDNEQFF
. 12 TRBJ2-5 . TRBV11-1 TGTGCCAGCGGGAGGTGGAGGGAGACCCAGTACTTC CASGRWRETQYF
. 17 TRBJ2-1 TRBD1 TRBV4-3 TGCGCCAGCAGCCAAGATATCGACAGGGATTTGTACAATGAGCAGTTCTTC CASSQDIDRDLYNEQFF
. 15 TRBJ2-5 TRBD1 TRBV18 TGTGCCAGCTCACGGGACAGGGGGCCTCAAGAGACCCAGTACTTC CASSRDRGPQETQYF
. 14 TRBJ2-3 . TRBV7-2 TGTGCCAGCAGCCAGAACAGGGCCGCAGATACGCAGTATTTT CASSQNRAADTQYF
few 13 TRBJ2-2 . TRBV28 TGTGCCAGCAGTTTCAGGGTTAACGGGGAGCTGTTTTTT CASSFRVNGELFF
. 17 TRBJ2-7 TRBD1 TRBV7-3 TGTGCCAGCAGCGGTCACGGGACAGGGGAAATGATCTACGAGCAGTACTTC CASSGHGTGEMIYEQYF
few 16 TRBJ2-4 . TRBV4-3 TGCGCCAGCAGCTCCCGGGACCACCTCGCCAAAAACATTCAGTACTTC CASSSRDHLAKNIQYF
few 15 TRBJ2-1 TRBD2 TRBV20-1 TGCAGTGCTAGAACTAGCGGGAGCCCATGGAGTGAGCAGTTCTTC CSARTSGSPWSEQFF
many 16 TRBJ2-2 . TRBV5-1 TGCGCCAGCAGTACCGCGACTAGAGGGAACACCGGGGAGCTGTTTTTT CASSTATRGNTGELFF
. 15 TRBJ2-2 . TRBV4-3 TGCGCCAGCAGCCAAAGGGGTTCGAACACCGGGGAGCTGTTTTTT CASSQRGSNTGELFF
few 12 TRBJ1-6 . TRBV12-3/TRBV12-4 TGTGCCAGCAGTATGAAACGAAATGCCCTCCACTTT CASSMKRNALHF